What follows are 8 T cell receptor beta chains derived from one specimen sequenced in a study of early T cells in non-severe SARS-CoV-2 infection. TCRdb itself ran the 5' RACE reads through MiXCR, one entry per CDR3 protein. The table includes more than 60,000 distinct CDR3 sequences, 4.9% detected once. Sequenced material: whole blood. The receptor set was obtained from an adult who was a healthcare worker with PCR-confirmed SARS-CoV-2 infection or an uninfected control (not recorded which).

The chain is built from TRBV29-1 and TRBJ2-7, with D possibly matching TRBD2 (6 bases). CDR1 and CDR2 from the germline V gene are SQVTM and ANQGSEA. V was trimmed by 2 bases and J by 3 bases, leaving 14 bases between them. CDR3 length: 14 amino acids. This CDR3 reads CSVERLAEGYEQYF. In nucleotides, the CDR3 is TGCAGCGTTGAAAGATTAGCGGAGGGCTACGAGCAGTACTTC.

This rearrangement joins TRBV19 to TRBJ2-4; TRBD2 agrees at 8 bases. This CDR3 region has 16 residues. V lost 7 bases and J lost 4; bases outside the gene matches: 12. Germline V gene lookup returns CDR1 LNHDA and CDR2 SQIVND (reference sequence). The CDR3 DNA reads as TGTGCCAGTACCCCGACTGGGCGGGGGGAAAAAAACATTCAGTACTTC. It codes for CASTPTGRGEKNIQYF. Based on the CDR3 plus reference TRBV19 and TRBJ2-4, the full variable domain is DGGITQSPKYLFRKEGQNVTLSCEQNLNHDAMYWYRQDPGQGLRLIYYSQIVNDFQKGDIAEGYSVSREKKESFPLTVTSAQKNPTAFYLCASTPTGRGEKNIQYFGAGTRLSVL.

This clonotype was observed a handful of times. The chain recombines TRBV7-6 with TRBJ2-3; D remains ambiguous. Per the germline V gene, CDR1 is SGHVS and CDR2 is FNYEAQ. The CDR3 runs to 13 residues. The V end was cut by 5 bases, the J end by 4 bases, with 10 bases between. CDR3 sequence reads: CASSVLRSDTQYF. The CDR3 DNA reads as TGTGCCAGCAGCGTCTTACGATCAGATACGCAGTATTTT. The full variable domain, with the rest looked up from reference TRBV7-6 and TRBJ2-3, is GAGVSQSPRYKVTKRGQDVALRCDPISGHVSLYWYRQALGQGPEFLTYFNYEAQQDKSGLPNDRFSAERPEGSISTLTIQRTEQRDSAMYRCASSVLRSDTQYFGPGTRLTVL.

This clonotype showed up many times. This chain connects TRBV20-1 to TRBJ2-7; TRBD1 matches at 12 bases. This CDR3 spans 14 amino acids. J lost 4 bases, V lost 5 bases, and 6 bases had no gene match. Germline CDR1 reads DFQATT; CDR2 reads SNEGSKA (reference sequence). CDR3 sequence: CSALGTGGGYEQYF. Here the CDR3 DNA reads TGCAGTGCTTTAGGGACAGGGGGCGGGTACGAGCAGTACTTC.

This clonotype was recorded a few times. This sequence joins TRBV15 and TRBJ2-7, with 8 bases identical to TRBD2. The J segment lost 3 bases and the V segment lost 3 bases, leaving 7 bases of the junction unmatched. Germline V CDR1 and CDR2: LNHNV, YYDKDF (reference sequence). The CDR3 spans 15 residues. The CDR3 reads CATSSGIAGNYEQYF. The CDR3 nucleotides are TGTGCCACCAGCAGTGGTATAGCGGGGAACTACGAGCAGTACTTC.

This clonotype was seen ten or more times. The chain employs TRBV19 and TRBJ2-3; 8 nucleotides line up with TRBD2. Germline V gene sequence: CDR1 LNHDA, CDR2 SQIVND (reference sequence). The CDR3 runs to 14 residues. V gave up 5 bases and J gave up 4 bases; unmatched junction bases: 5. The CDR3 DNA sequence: TGTGCCAGTAGTTCCGGGACTAGAGCAGATACGCAGTATTTT. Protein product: CASSSGTRADTQYF.

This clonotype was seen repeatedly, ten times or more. As DNA, the CDR3 is TGTGCCAGCAATTTCGCAGGGTCGCAGTATTTT. Translating gives CASNFAGSQYF. This chain joins TRBV5-8 and TRBJ2-3, with D perhaps matching TRBD1 (5 bases). Germline loops: CDR1 SGHTS, CDR2 YDEGEE. V lost 6 bases and J lost 10, with 12 bases in between. The CDR3 is 11 amino acids.

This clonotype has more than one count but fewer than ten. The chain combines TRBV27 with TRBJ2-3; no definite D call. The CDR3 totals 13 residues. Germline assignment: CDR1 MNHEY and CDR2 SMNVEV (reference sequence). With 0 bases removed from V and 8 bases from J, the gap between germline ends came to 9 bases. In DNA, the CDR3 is TGTGCCAGCAGTTTATCTCTAGGTTCTACGCAGTATTTT. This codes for CASSLSLGSTQYF.